This entry lists 25 T cell receptor beta chains sequenced from one sample in a study of PD-1 blockade in classical Hodgkin lymphoma. The assay was immunoSEQ multiplex PCR, and TCRdb's table has in-frame clones only and misses some. The sample holds around 28,000 clones, about 80% seen once. Sample time point: cycle 4 day 1 (C4D1), after about 6 weeks of nivolumab. The patients all showed relapse after autologous stem cell transplantation, while their brentuximab vedotin exposure varied. Purification of CD4+ T cells from thawed PBMCs was performed via magnetic negative selection. The source material was CD4+ T cells from blood, sampled before the fourth cycle of nivolumab. All receptors come from a human donor with classical Hodgkin lymphoma.

This chain links TRBV11-2 with TRBJ2-1, with no clear D. Trimming pared 1 base from V and 4 bases from J, leaving 11 bases between. Germline CDR1 is SGHAT and CDR2 is FQNNGV. This CDR3 contains 15 residues. The CDR3 DNA sequence: TGTGCCAGCAGCTTAGGACTCCCCGAGTACAATGAGCAGTTCTTC. This translates into CASSLGLPEYNEQFF.

In this sample, this clone turned up a few times. The chain joins TRBV10-3 to TRBJ1-2; weak D call: TRBD1 (5 bases). Trimming cost V 2 bases and J 3 bases, with 10 bases left between them. Germline V CDR1 and CDR2: ENHRY, SYGVKD. The CDR3 is made up of 14 amino acids. The CDR3 here is CAISEPGLHYGYTF. The DNA of the CDR3 is TGTGCCATCAGTGAGCCAGGGTTGCACTATGGCTACACCTTC.

The V call is TRBV2, the J call TRBJ2-5; TRBD1 is a possible D gene (6 bases). The V end was cut by 4 bases, the J end by 0 bases, with 15 bases between. Germline V gives CDR1 SNHLY, CDR2 FYNNEI. CDR3 length equals 16 residues. The CDR3 bases are TGTGCCAGCAGTGGAGGACAGACCCGATACCAAGAGACCCAGTACTTC. This encodes CASSGGQTRYQETQYF.

The chain uses TRBV21-1 and TRBJ2-1. TRBV21-1 is deemed a pseudogene. The CDR3 has 12 residues. DNA for the CDR3: TGTGCCAGCAGCAAAGGAAGGAAGGAGCAGTTCTTC. It is translated as CASSKGRKEQFF.

The chain employs TRBV5-1 and TRBJ2-5; D is possibly TRBD2 (5 bases). V shed 4 bases and J shed 5 bases, with 15 bases lying between them. Germline V CDR1 and CDR2: SGHRS, YFSETQ. The CDR3 covers 14 residues. CDR3 DNA sequence: TGCGCCAGCAGCCAGGTGCTAGCATCGGAGACCCAGTACTTC. It translates to CASSQVLASETQYF.

The rearrangement joins TRBV18 to TRBJ1-1, with D maybe TRBD1 (5 bases). The V gene's germline CDR1 is KGHSH and CDR2 LQKENI. Trimming took off 9 bases at V and 3 bases at J, with 17 bases between the two ends. CDR3 size: 14 residues. The CDR3 sequence is CASQPGVGDTEAFF. CDR3 in DNA: TGTGCCAGTCAACCGGGGGTGGGTGACACTGAAGCTTTCTTT.

The rearrangement joins TRBV29-1 to TRBJ2-1, with D perhaps matching TRBD1 (5 bases). Per germline, CDR1 SQVTM and CDR2 ANQGSEA. The CDR3 length is 15 residues. The V end was cut by 5 bases, the J end by 6 bases, with 20 bases between. CDR3 DNA: TGCAGCGTTTTACAGGAGCCGGTAAGGGGCAATGAGCAGTTCTTC. Translated, it gives CSVLQEPVRGNEQFF.

J is TRBJ1-5 and V is TRBV5-6, with 10 bases that match TRBD1. CDR1 is SGHDT and CDR2 is YYEEEE in the germline V gene. CDR3 length: 16 amino acids. The J segment lost 2 bases and the V segment lost 3 bases, leaving 5 bases of the junction unmatched. DNA for the CDR3: TGTGCCAGCAGCTCAGGGACAGGGGACGGCAATCAGCCCCAGCATTTT. It encodes CASSSGTGDGNQPQHF.

The rearrangement links TRBV6-1 to TRBJ2-3; D gene ambiguous. This CDR3 has 17 amino acids. V was pared by 2 bases and J by 7 bases, with 22 bases between. Germline V gives CDR1 MNHNS, CDR2 SASEGT. CDR3: CASSESPITPGKNTQYF. CDR3 nucleotide sequence: TGTGCCAGCAGTGAATCCCCTATCACTCCGGGTAAAAATACGCAGTATTTT.

The chain carries TRBV30 and TRBJ2-3, with 9 bases lining up with TRBD1. CDR1 is GTSNPN and CDR2 is SVGIG in the germline V gene (reference sequence). This CDR3 comprises 14 residues. The V segment lost 4 bases and the J segment 4 bases; nucleotides outside the gene matches: 6. CDR3 nucleotides: TGTGCCTGGAAACACGGACAGGGGCCAGATACGCAGTATTTT. Translation: CAWKHGQGPDTQYF.

About this clone: One junction end does not reproduce the germline sequence, and a read error may be involved. V usage is TRBV7-2 and J usage is TRBJ1-3, with 11 bases identical to TRBD1. This CDR3 has 12 amino acids. CDR1 is SGHTA, CDR2 FQGNSA, per germline. In nucleotides, the CDR3 is TGTGCCAGCAGCCCAGTGGGGACAGGGGGAAATTTT. It codes for CASSPVGTGGNF.

V usage is TRBV6-6 and J usage is TRBJ1-6; D possibly corresponds to TRBD1 (6 bases). Germline CDR1 reads MNHNY; CDR2 reads SVGAGI (reference sequence). V lost 0 bases and J 9 bases, leaving 9 bases between the germline ends. This CDR3 has 14 residues. The CDR3 region has the DNA TGTGCCAGCAGTTACTCTGGGGGCTTTTCACCCCTCCACTTT. It translates to CASSYSGGFSPLHF.

The chain combines TRBV6-5 with TRBJ2-7; 8 bases line up with TRBD1. Trimming cost V 6 bases and J 0 bases; bases outside gene matches: 7. This CDR3 comprises 15 residues. Germline V gives CDR1 MNHEY, CDR2 SVGAGI. The CDR3 sequence: CASRKIQGVSYEQYF. DNA of the CDR3: TGTGCCAGCAGGAAGATACAGGGGGTCTCCTACGAGCAGTACTTC.

The chain joins TRBV4-3 to TRBJ1-1; D gene uncertain. CDR3 length: 18 amino acids. Looked up from germline, CDR1 is LGHNA and CDR2 is YSLEER. V was cut by 0 bases and J by 0 bases, with 17 bases left in between. CDR3 nucleotides: TGCGCCAGCAGCCAAGATTCGGGCACCTTCTTCCTGAACACTGAAGCTTTCTTT. Amino acids: CASSQDSGTFFLNTEAFF.

The chain combines TRBV29-1 with TRBJ1-3; no definite D call. The V gene lost 6 bases and the J gene lost 0 bases, with 6 bases spanning the gap. Germline lookup yields CDR1 SQVTM and CDR2 ANQGSEA. The CDR3 is made up of 12 amino acids. As DNA, the CDR3 is TGCAGCGTCCATAACTCTGGAAACACCATATATTTT. Translation: CSVHNSGNTIYF.

The V gene is TRBV28, the J gene TRBJ2-7, with 12 bases matching TRBD2. This CDR3 is 15 amino acids long. Germline CDR1 is MDHEN and CDR2 is SYDVKM. V lost 6 bases, J lost 4 bases, and 7 bases stayed unmatched. CDR3 DNA: TGTGCCAGCAGATCCGAACTAGCGGGGGGTTACGAGCAGTACTTC. Translation: CASRSELAGGYEQYF.

The chain combines TRBV18 with TRBJ2-7; D may match TRBD1 or TRBD2 (5 bases each). There are 12 residues in the CDR3. Trimming cost V 3 bases and J 5 bases, with 8 bases left between them. The germline CDR1 and CDR2 sequences are KGHSH and LQKENI. CDR3 loop: CASSPMGDEQYF. CDR3 nucleotide sequence: TGTGCCAGCTCACCGATGGGGGACGAGCAGTACTTC.

The rearrangement joins TRBV18 to TRBJ1-1; D perhaps matches TRBD1 (5 bases). Between the trimmed V and J ends, which lost 1 base and 5 bases, there was a span of 11 bases. Looked up from germline, CDR1 is KGHSH and CDR2 is LQKENI. This CDR3 is 14 amino acids long. The CDR3 coding sequence is TGTGCCAGCTCACCACAGGGGATTGGGACTGAAGCTTTCTTT. This sequence encodes CASSPQGIGTEAFF.

The chain is built from TRBV18 and TRBJ1-2; D is possibly TRBD1 (5 bases). This CDR3 spans 13 amino acids. V was pared by 3 bases and J by 4 bases, with 9 bases between. Germline V gives CDR1 KGHSH, CDR2 LQKENI. CDR3 sequence reads: CASSPSDSYGYTF. CDR3 DNA sequence: TGTGCCAGCTCACCCAGCGACAGCTATGGCTACACCTTC.

The chain recombines TRBV10-3 with TRBJ2-3; D ambiguous. The CDR3 spans 15 residues. Germline V gene lookup returns CDR1 ENHRY and CDR2 SYGVKD. V was cut by 2 bases and J by 0 bases, with 9 bases left in between. CDR3 sequence: CAISEHRASTDTQYF. CDR3 nucleotide sequence: TGTGCCATCAGTGAGCACAGAGCTAGCACAGATACGCAGTATTTT.

The genes are TRBV19 and TRBJ2-3; D may be TRBD1 or TRBD2 (5 bases each). V shed 8 bases and J shed 3 bases, with 18 bases lying between them. The CDR3 extends over 15 amino acids. CDR1 is LNHDA and CDR2 is SQIVND in the germline V gene (reference sequence). Here the CDR3 reads CASSRGDPRTDTQYF. DNA of the CDR3: TGTGCCAGTTCACGAGGGGACCCCCGGACAGATACGCAGTATTTT.

CDR3 sequence: CASTKGRHNEQFF. CDR3 sequence (DNA): TGTGCCAGCACCAAGGGACGACACAATGAGCAGTTCTTC. The rearrangement links TRBV6-5 to TRBJ2-1, with D perhaps given as TRBD1 or TRBD2 (5 bases each). The germline V gene encodes CDR1 MNHEY and CDR2 SVGAGI. Trimming pared 7 bases from V and 5 bases from J, leaving 12 bases between. There are 13 residues in the CDR3.

The table lists this clone with a count of one. This rearrangement joins TRBV7-7 to TRBJ2-5; a weak D match, TRBD1 (7 bases). V lost 5 bases to trimming and J lost 3 bases, with 16 bases between them. From germline, CDR1 is SSHAT and CDR2 FNYEAQ (reference sequence). This CDR3 contains 15 residues. CDR3 coding DNA: TGTGCCAGCAGCGGGCGACAGGGCGGGGAAGAGACCCAGTACTTC. Residues: CASSGRQGGEETQYF. The whole variable domain, filled in from reference TRBV7-7 and TRBJ2-5, reads GAGVSQSPRYKVTKRGQDVTLRCDPISSHATLYWYQQALGQGPEFLTYFNYEAQPDKSGLPSDRFSAERPEGSISTLTIQRTEQRDSAMYRCASSGRQGGEETQYFGPGTRLLVL.

The chain links TRBV9 to TRBJ1-1; D gene uncertain. CDR3 length: 13 amino acids. Germline lookup yields CDR1 SGDLS and CDR2 YYNGEE. V lost 0 bases and J 8 bases, leaving 11 bases between the germline ends. CDR3 sequence reads: CASSVALHGEAFF. DNA for the CDR3: TGTGCCAGCAGCGTAGCCCTCCACGGGGAAGCTTTCTTT.

The rearrangement links TRBV5-8 to TRBJ2-3; D is perhaps TRBD2 (5 bases). This CDR3 spans 17 amino acids. Germline V gene sequence: CDR1 SGHTS, CDR2 YDEGEE. V lost 1 base and J 2 bases, leaving 17 bases between the germline ends. CDR3: CASSLMWVARYTDTQYF. For the CDR3, the DNA is TGTGCCAGCAGCTTGATGTGGGTAGCGAGGTACACAGATACGCAGTATTTT.